These 25 T cell receptor beta chains share one sample of origin, sequenced in a study of blood T cell repertoires in COVID-19. The protocol was immunoSEQ multiplex PCR, while the TCRdb copy is restricted to in-frame clones and leaves out a portion. The sample lists about 220,000 clones, just over 85% occurring once. Sequencing was carried out using PBMCs or T cells enriched from blood (not recorded which). All receptors come from a woman aged 40 to 50 with acute COVID-19.

V gene TRBV6-5 combines with J gene TRBJ1-6; 9 nucleotides agree with TRBD1. The V gene end was trimmed by 10 bases and the J gene end by 10 bases; junction bases not matched to a gene: 14. Germline lookup yields CDR1 MNHEY and CDR2 SVGAGI. The length of the CDR3 is 15 residues. CDR3 nucleotide sequence: TGTGCCACCGGCCGTAGGGGGGACAGGGAGTCACCCCTCCACTTT. The encoded protein is CATGRRGDRESPLHF.

The V call is TRBV2, the J call TRBJ2-1, with D possibly being TRBD1 (6 bases). The CDR3 has 15 amino acids. V was trimmed by 7 bases and J by 5 bases, leaving 18 bases between them. Germline CDR1 is SNHLY and CDR2 is FYNNEI. The CDR3 region has the DNA TGTGCCAGCATGCGCCGGGGAGAGGGGGACAATGAGCAGTTCTTC. It yields the protein CASMRRGEGDNEQFF.

The chain couples TRBV30 to TRBJ1-5; possibly TRBD1 for D (6 bases). The V end was cut by 4 bases, the J end by 0 bases, with 13 bases between. CDR3 size: 15 residues. Germline CDR1 is GTSNPN and CDR2 is SVGIG (reference sequence). The CDR3 loop reads CAWMWKGDSNQPQHF. In DNA, the CDR3 is TGTGCCTGGATGTGGAAGGGGGATAGCAATCAGCCCCAGCATTTT.

The chain carries TRBV24-1 and TRBJ1-2; D is uncertain. The CDR3 covers 13 residues. Trimming pared 4 bases from V and 9 bases from J, leaving 14 bases between. Germline CDR1 and CDR2: KGHDR and SFDVKD. Written as DNA, the CDR3 is TGTGCCACCAGTGACAGTGCTAAGGAGAGCTACACCTTC. The encoded protein is CATSDSAKESYTF.

This sequence joins TRBV13 and TRBJ2-1; D is possibly TRBD2 (5 bases). The CDR3 runs 16 residues. V dropped 3 bases and J dropped 1 base, with 13 bases sitting between them. Germline assignment: CDR1 PRHDT and CDR2 FYEKMQ (reference sequence). CDR3 residues: CASSFRGSASYNEQFF. CDR3 nucleotide sequence: TGTGCCAGCAGCTTTAGAGGGTCCGCGTCCTACAATGAGCAGTTCTTC.

The chain couples TRBV10-1 to TRBJ2-3; D is perhaps TRBD1 (6 bases). V gave up 0 bases and J gave up 5 bases, with 21 bases separating them. CDR3 size: 18 residues. Germline V gene lookup returns CDR1 WNHNN and CDR2 SYGVQD (reference sequence). The CDR3 reads CASSESIGTYDTLDTQYF. The CDR3 DNA is TGCGCCAGCAGTGAGTCGATCGGGACATACGATACCCTAGATACGCAGTATTTT.

Turning to this clone: The junction departs from the called germline gene at one end, perhaps through a read error. V and J are TRBV7-9 and TRBJ2-1, with D perhaps matching TRBD1 or TRBD2 (6 bases each). This CDR3 comprises 17 residues. Germline CDR1 SEHNR, CDR2 FQNEAQ (reference sequence). The chain's CDR3 is CASSLGGLRISYNEQFF. The CDR3, as DNA: TGTGCCAGCAGTTTAGGGGGGCTCAGGATCTCCTACAATGAGCAGTTCTTC. The entire variable domain, with the rest obtained from reference TRBV7-9 and TRBJ2-1, is as follows: DTGVSQNPRHKITKRGQNVTFRCDPISEHNRLYWYRQTLGQGPEFLTYFQNEAQLEKSRLLSDRFSAERPKGSFSTLEIQRTEQGDSAMYLCASSLGGLRISYNEQFFGPGTRLTVL.

J is TRBJ1-6 and V is TRBV4-1; D gene uncertain. CDR1 MGHRA and CDR2 YSYEKL come from the germline V gene. The CDR3 has 19 amino acids. The ends were cut back, 0 bases at V and 0 bases at J, with 15 bases in the middle. DNA for the CDR3: TGCGCCAGCAGCCAAGACGTGACGGGGTTAAGCTCCTATAATTCACCCCTCCACTTT. Translating gives CASSQDVTGLSSYNSPLHF.

The chain is built from TRBV24-1 and TRBJ1-1; D is possibly TRBD1 (6 bases). V was trimmed by 2 bases and J by 4 bases, leaving 10 bases between them. Germline CDR1 is KGHDR and CDR2 is SFDVKD. The CDR3 contains 14 residues. As DNA, the CDR3 is TGTGCCACCAGTGATTCCGCCAGGGGCACTGAAGCTTTCTTT. Its translation: CATSDSARGTEAFF.

The rearrangement joins TRBV3-1 (or the pseudogene TRBV3-2) to TRBJ2-1, with a possible D match to TRBD2 (5 bases). Per germline, CDR1 LGHDT and CDR2 YNNKEL (reference sequence). This CDR3 is 14 amino acids long. With 5 bases removed from V and 6 bases from J, the gap between germline ends came to 14 bases. The CDR3 region is CASSGRGVFNEQFF. DNA for the CDR3: TGTGCCAGCAGCGGACGGGGAGTGTTCAATGAGCAGTTCTTC.

The chain combines TRBV4-1 with TRBJ2-3; TRBD2 matches 9 bases. Losses at the gene ends were 4 bases for V and 0 bases for J; bases not matched to a gene: 5. Germline loops: CDR1 MGHRA, CDR2 YSYEKL. This CDR3 contains 16 residues. The CDR3 DNA sequence: TGCGCCAGCAGCCGAACCCTAGCGGGGAGCACAGATACGCAGTATTTT. This gives the protein CASSRTLAGSTDTQYF.

The chain employs TRBV3-1 (or the pseudogene TRBV3-2) and TRBJ1-6, with 8 bases matching TRBD1. CDR3 length: 14 amino acids. Germline CDR1 is LGHDT and CDR2 is YNNKEL (reference sequence). J gave up 6 bases and V 5 bases, and 3 bases lay outside the gene matches. The CDR3 spells CASSIGQGNSPLHF. The DNA of the CDR3 is TGTGCCAGCAGCATAGGACAGGGTAATTCACCCCTCCACTTT.

The chain uses TRBV2 and TRBJ1-2; the D is unclear. Trimming left V 4 bases short and J 4 bases short, with 10 bases between. The CDR3 covers 13 residues. CDR1 is SNHLY, CDR2 FYNNEI, per germline. The CDR3 DNA sequence: TGTGCCAGCAGTGGTGGGGAGGGCTATGGCTACACCTTC. It is translated as CASSGGEGYGYTF.

The chain recombines TRBV3-1 (or the pseudogene TRBV3-2) with TRBJ1-6; D may be TRBD1 (6 bases). Germline assignment: CDR1 LGHDT and CDR2 YNNKEL (reference sequence). The CDR3 extends over 17 amino acids. The ends were cut back, 1 base at V and 2 bases at J, with 12 bases in the middle. In DNA, the CDR3 is TGTGCCAGCAGCCAAGGGATCGCAGGGGCCTATAATTCACCCCTCCACTTT. It specifies CASSQGIAGAYNSPLHF.

The chain combines TRBV9 with TRBJ2-1; 8 nucleotides align to TRBD1. CDR3 length: 15 residues. Germline CDR1 is SGDLS and CDR2 is YYNGEE. V was clipped by 0 bases and J by 3 bases; unmatched bases: 2. In nucleotides, the CDR3 is TGTGCCAGCAGCGTAGTAACAGGGGGCTACAATGAGCAGTTCTTC. It codes for CASSVVTGGYNEQFF.

V and J are TRBV19 and TRBJ2-1; 10 bases match TRBD2. The germline gives CDR1 LNHDA, CDR2 SQIVND (reference sequence). The CDR3 consists of 15 residues. V shed 6 bases and J 7 bases; nucleotides not matched to a gene: 9. CDR3 bases: TGTGCCAGTAGCATGACTAGCGGGTATATAAATGAGCAGTTCTTC. Protein sequence: CASSMTSGYINEQFF.

The rearrangement joins TRBV30 to TRBJ1-3; weak D call: TRBD1 (6 bases). Germline CDR1 GTSNPN, CDR2 SVGIG (reference sequence). Deletions cut 2 bases from V and 0 bases from J, with 23 bases between. CDR3 length: 19 amino acids. The CDR3 protein is CAWSYKTGLSGSSGNTIYF. The CDR3 nucleotides read TGTGCCTGGAGTTACAAGACAGGCCTTTCAGGAAGCTCTGGAAACACCATATATTTT. Based on the CDR3 plus reference TRBV30 and TRBJ1-3, the full variable domain is SQTIHQWPATLVQPVGSPLSLECTVEGTSNPNLYWYRQAAGRGLQLLFYSVGIGQISSEVPQNLSASRPQDRQFILSSKKLLLSDSGFYLCAWSYKTGLSGSSGNTIYFGEGSWLTVV.

V is TRBV27 and J is TRBJ1-1, with 8 bases matching TRBD1. CDR1 and CDR2 (germline): MNHEY, SMNVEV (reference sequence). Unmatched junction bases numbered 13, after V lost 6 bases and J lost 1 base. The CDR3 runs to 17 residues. CDR3 DNA: TGTGCCAGCAGCAAAAATCCGGGACAGGTCACGAACACTGAAGCTTTCTTT. Translation gives CASSKNPGQVTNTEAFF.

CDR3 protein: CASSQGGPRGKGNTIYF. DNA of the CDR3: TGCGCCAGCAGCCAAGGAGGGCCCCGGGGGAAAGGAAACACCATATATTTT. The rearrangement joins TRBV4-1 to TRBJ1-3; D might be TRBD1 (5 bases). This CDR3 has 17 amino acids. CDR1 is MGHRA, CDR2 YSYEKL, per germline. The ends were cut back, 1 base at V and 4 bases at J, with 17 bases in the middle.

J is TRBJ1-2 and V is TRBV11-2, with no clear D. Trimming stripped 6 bases from V and 4 bases from J, with 12 bases between. Germline CDR1 reads SGHAT; CDR2 reads FQNNGV. The CDR3 contains 13 residues. CDR3 sequence reads: CASRHGGSYGYTF. CDR3 nucleotides: TGTGCCAGCAGGCACGGCGGTAGCTATGGCTACACCTTC.

This clone was seen a few times. This sequence joins TRBV7-9 and TRBJ2-1; D is uncertain. The germline CDR1 and CDR2 sequences are SEHNR and FQNEAQ (reference sequence). The CDR3 is 14 amino acids. V gave up 1 base and J gave up 4 bases, with 8 bases separating them. CDR3 in DNA: TGTGCCAGCAGCTTAGATAGGCGGTACAATGAGCAGTTCTTC. Amino acids: CASSLDRRYNEQFF.

Of note for this clone: Its ends do not fully match the called genes, so a read error is possible. For the CDR3, the DNA is TGTGCCAGCACCTTATGGGGGGGGAACTATGGTTACACCTTC. Translation gives CASTLWGGNYGYTF. The chain carries TRBV5-5 and TRBJ1-2, with a weak D call TRBD1 (5 bases). CDR1 and CDR2 from the germline V gene are SGHKS and YYEKEE (reference sequence). The CDR3 extends over 14 amino acids.

The V gene is TRBV29-1, the J gene TRBJ1-1, with D perhaps TRBD1 (6 bases). Germline V gene data show CDR1 as SQVTM and CDR2 as ANQGSEA. The V and J ends lost 8 bases and 2 bases respectively, with 15 bases between them. CDR3 length: 13 amino acids. CDR3 nucleotide sequence: TGCAGCTTTCAGACAGGCGGAAACACTGAAGCTTTCTTT. Its protein product is CSFQTGGNTEAFF.

The chain links TRBV10-3 to TRBJ1-2; maybe TRBD1 (5 bases). This CDR3 contains 18 residues. CDR1 is ENHRY and CDR2 is SYGVKD in the germline V gene. Trimming cost V 0 bases and J 2 bases, with 19 bases left between them. The DNA of the CDR3 is TGTGCCATCAGTGAGTCGATCTCGAGGGACGGGGGAAACTATGGCTACACCTTC. Encoded protein: CAISESISRDGGNYGYTF.

The chain links TRBV24-1 to TRBJ2-5; 12 bases map to TRBD1. Germline CDR1 and CDR2: KGHDR and SFDVKD. V lost 2 bases and J lost 5; bases outside the gene matches: 5. The CDR3 runs 16 residues. The DNA of the CDR3 is TGTGCCACCAGTGATTCCGGGACAGGGGGCTTTGAGACCCAGTACTTC. Protein sequence: CATSDSGTGGFETQYF.